The clone carrying this T cell receptor beta chain is a singleton in its sample. The antigen is undetermined. Germline CDR1 reads MGHRA; CDR2 reads YSYEKL. Trimming removed 1 base at V and 0 bases at J, with 13 bases between. The length of the CDR3 is 17 residues. This entry belongs to a study of OX40 agonist ivuxolimab in advanced cancers. General study findings and limits: In a subset of nonresponders, normalized T-cell clonal expansion was also low.

Using immunoSEQ multiplex PCR, the repertoire was profiled, and TCRdb retains in-frame clones only, with some absent. The sample yields about 16,000 clones, 84% seen once. Material: CD4+ or CD8+ T cells sorted from blood, obtained in a trial of the OX40 agonist ivuxolimab. This clonotype was sampled from an adult with an advanced solid tumor such as melanoma, head and neck, liver or kidney cancer. This chain uses TRBV4-1 with TRBJ2-1; D is possibly TRBD1 or TRBD2 (5 bases each). The CDR3 nucleotides are TGCGCCAGCAGCCAAGGTGCCGGGACCGGCTCCTACAATGAGCAGTTCTTC. Translating gives CASSQGAGTGSYNEQFF.